Shown below are 6 T cell receptor beta chains from a single sample sequenced in a study of blood T cell repertoires in COVID-19. Sequencing used immunoSEQ multiplex PCR; TCRdb keeps in-frame clones, though not all of them. The table has under 250,000 clones, 82% seen once. The sequencing sample was made of peripheral blood. Every receptor here comes from a young woman with acute or convalescent COVID-19.

The chain combines TRBV10-3 with TRBJ1-4; D is undetermined. This CDR3 has 15 amino acids. The germline V gene encodes CDR1 ENHRY and CDR2 SYGVKD. The ends were cut back, 1 base at V and 3 bases at J, with 9 bases in the middle. The CDR3 protein is CAISEFLTSNEKLFF. CDR3 coding DNA: TGTGCCATCAGTGAGTTCTTGACTTCTAATGAAAAACTGTTTTTT.

The chain has TRBV5-4 and TRBJ2-7; 9 bases agree with TRBD2. This CDR3 is built from 16 residues. The germline V gene encodes CDR1 SGHNT and CDR2 YYREEE (reference sequence). Trimming at V came to 0 bases and at J to 0 bases, leaving 4 bases not matched to a gene. The CDR3 loop reads CASSLGTSANSYEQYF. The CDR3 DNA reads as TGTGCCAGCAGCTTGGGGACTAGCGCGAACTCCTACGAGCAGTACTTC.

The chain joins TRBV10-3 to TRBJ1-2, with a weak D call TRBD1 (6 bases). This CDR3 contains 15 residues. Germline CDR1 is ENHRY and CDR2 is SYGVKD. The V end lost 3 bases, the J end lost 2 bases, and 13 bases lay between the germline ends. CDR3 DNA sequence: TGTGCCATCAGTGAAGGGCAGGGGCAGAACTATGGCTACACCTTC. It codes for CAISEGQGQNYGYTF.

J is TRBJ1-4 and V is TRBV19, with a tentative D call TRBD1 (6 bases). V dropped 3 bases and J dropped 6 bases, with 11 bases sitting between them. Germline V gene lookup returns CDR1 LNHDA and CDR2 SQIVND (reference sequence). The CDR3 has 14 amino acids. The CDR3 loop is CASSMGATDEKLFF. The CDR3 DNA reads as TGTGCCAGTAGTATGGGGGCTACCGATGAAAAACTGTTTTTT.

V and J are TRBV18 and TRBJ2-3, with TRBD2 matching over 8 bases. With 2 bases clipped from V and 3 bases from J, the junction kept 13 bases outside the gene matches. CDR3 length: 18 residues. Germline CDR1 and CDR2: KGHSH and LQKENI. CDR3: CASSPFGGSGSETDTQYF. Here the CDR3 DNA reads TGTGCCAGCTCACCATTCGGGGGGAGCGGGAGTGAGACAGATACGCAGTATTTT.

The rearrangement joins TRBV19 to TRBJ1-1; 9 bases align to TRBD1. Germline V gene sequence: CDR1 LNHDA, CDR2 SQIVND (reference sequence). V lost 7 bases to trimming and J lost 4 bases; unmatched junction nucleotides: 10. The CDR3 consists of 15 residues. The CDR3 is CASTPFRTGATEAFF. In nucleotides, the CDR3 is TGTGCCAGTACCCCTTTTAGGACAGGGGCCACTGAAGCTTTCTTT. Together with reference TRBV19 and TRBJ1-1, the CDR3 gives the full variable domain: DGGITQSPKYLFRKEGQNVTLSCEQNLNHDAMYWYRQDPGQGLRLIYYSQIVNDFQKGDIAEGYSVSREKKESFPLTVTSAQKNPTAFYLCASTPFRTGATEAFFGQGTRLTVV.